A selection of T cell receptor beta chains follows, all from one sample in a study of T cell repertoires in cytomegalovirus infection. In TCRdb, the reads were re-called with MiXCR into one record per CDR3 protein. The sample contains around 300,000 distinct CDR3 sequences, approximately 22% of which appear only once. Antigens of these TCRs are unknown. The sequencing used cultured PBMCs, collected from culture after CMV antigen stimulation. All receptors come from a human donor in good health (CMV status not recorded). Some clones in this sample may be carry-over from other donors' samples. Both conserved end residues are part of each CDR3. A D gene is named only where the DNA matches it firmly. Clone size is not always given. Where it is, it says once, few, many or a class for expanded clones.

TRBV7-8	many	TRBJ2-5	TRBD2	CASSLRTSVVQETQYF	TGTGCCAGCAGCTTAAGGACTAGTGTCGTCCAAGAGACCCAGTACTTC
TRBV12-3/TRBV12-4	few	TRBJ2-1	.	CASSPPVVALYNEQFF	TGTGCCAGCAGTCCGCCTGTGGTAGCCCTCTACAATGAGCAGTTCTTC
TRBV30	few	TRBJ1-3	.	CAWSVSDPGSGNTIYF	TGTGCCTGGAGTGTATCCGACCCGGGCTCTGGAAACACCATATATTTT
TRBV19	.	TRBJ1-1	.	CASSMSREAEAFF	TGTGCCAGTAGTATGTCCAGGGAGGCTGAAGCTTTCTTT
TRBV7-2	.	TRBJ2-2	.	CASSSRTDTGELFF	TGTGCCAGCAGCTCCAGGACGGACACCGGGGAGCTGTTTTTT
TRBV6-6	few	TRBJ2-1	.	CASSVGYNEQFF	TGTGCCAGCAGCGTCGGCTACAATGAGCAGTTCTTC
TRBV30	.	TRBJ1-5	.	CAWGKGVGNQPQHF	TGTGCCTGGGGTAAGGGGGTTGGCAATCAGCCCCAGCATTTT
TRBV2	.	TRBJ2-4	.	CASSAEAKNIQYF	TGTGCCAGCAGTGCCGAAGCCAAAAACATTCAGTACTTC
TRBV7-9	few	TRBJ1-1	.	CASSLVGDLNTEAFF	TGTGCCAGCAGCTTAGTAGGAGACCTGAACACTGAAGCTTTCTTT
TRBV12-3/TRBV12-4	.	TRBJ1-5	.	CASSFNSRAGNQPQHF	TGTGCCAGCAGTTTTAACAGCCGGGCGGGCAATCAGCCCCAGCATTTT
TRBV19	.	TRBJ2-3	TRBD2	CASSISASGRGTDTQYF	TGTGCCAGTAGTATCTCTGCTAGCGGGAGGGGCACAGATACGCAGTATTTT
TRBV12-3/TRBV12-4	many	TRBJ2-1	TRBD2	CASSLPPLAAGGPPYNEQFF	TGTGCCAGCAGCCTTCCGCCTTTGGCAGCGGGAGGGCCACCCTACAATGAGCAGTTCTTC
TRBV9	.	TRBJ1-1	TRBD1	CASSVDGQGASEAFF	TGTGCCAGCAGCGTAGACGGACAGGGGGCGAGTGAAGCTTTCTTT
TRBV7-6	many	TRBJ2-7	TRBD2	CASSDESGTSGRPHEQYF	TGTGCCAGCAGCGACGAGTCCGGGACTAGCGGGAGGCCCCACGAGCAGTACTTC
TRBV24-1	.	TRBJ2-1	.	CATSDRTYNEQFF	TGTGCCACCAGTGATCGAACCTACAATGAGCAGTTCTTC
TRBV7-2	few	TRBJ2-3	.	CASSLATGGDTQYF	TGTGCCAGCAGCTTAGCGACAGGAGGGGATACGCAGTATTTT
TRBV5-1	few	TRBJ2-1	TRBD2	CASSLKETSGDHEQFF	TGCGCCAGCAGCTTGAAGGAAACTAGCGGGGATCATGAGCAGTTCTTC
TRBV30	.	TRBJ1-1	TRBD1	CAWRHRGGPATEAFF	TGTGCCTGGAGACACAGGGGGGGGCCCGCCACTGAAGCTTTCTTT
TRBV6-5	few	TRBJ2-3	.	CASSYSGSDTQYF	TGTGCCAGCAGTTACTCGGGTAGTGATACGCAGTATTTT
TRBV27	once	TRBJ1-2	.	CASSPGTFHGYTF	TGTGCCAGCAGTCCCGGGACCTTTCATGGCTACACCTTC
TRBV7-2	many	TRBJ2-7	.	CASKIEAGRVGYEQYF	TGTGCCAGCAAGATAGAGGCGGGACGAGTAGGGTACGAGCAGTACTTC
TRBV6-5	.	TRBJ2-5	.	CASSYTNRPRETQYF	TGTGCCAGCAGTTACACCAACCGGCCGAGAGAGACCCAGTACTTC
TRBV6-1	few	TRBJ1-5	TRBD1	CASSLKTGDQPQHF	TGTGCCAGCAGTCTGAAAACAGGGGACCAGCCCCAGCATTTT
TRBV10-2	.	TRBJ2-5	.	CASSELGGETQYF	TGCGCCAGCAGTGAGTTGGGTGGGGAGACCCAGTACTTC
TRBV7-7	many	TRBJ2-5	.	CASSQRGGLETQYF	TGTGCTAGCAGCCAACGAGGCGGTTTGGAGACCCAGTACTTC
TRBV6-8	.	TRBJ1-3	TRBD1	CASSSPDRSLFSGNTIYF	TGTGCCAGCAGTTCCCCGGACAGGTCGCTATTCTCTGGAAACACCATATATTTT
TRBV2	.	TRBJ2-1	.	CASSGASPYNEQFF	TGTGCCAGCAGTGGGGCTTCCCCCTACAATGAGCAGTTCTTC
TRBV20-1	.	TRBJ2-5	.	CSASMGETQYF	TGCAGTGCTAGTATGGGAGAGACCCAGTACTTC
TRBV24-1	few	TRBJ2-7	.	CATSATDYEQYF	TGTGCCACCAGTGCGACAGACTACGAGCAGTACTTC
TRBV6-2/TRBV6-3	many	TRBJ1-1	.	CASNPQGYTEAFF	TGTGCCAGCAACCCACAGGGTTACACTGAAGCTTTCTTT
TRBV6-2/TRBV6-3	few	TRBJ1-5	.	CASRAWTDGNQPQHF	TGTGCCAGCAGAGCGTGGACGGACGGGAATCAGCCCCAGCATTTT
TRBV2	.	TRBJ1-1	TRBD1	CASRPGQGLVTEAFF	TGTGCCAGCCGGCCGGGACAGGGTTTGGTCACTGAAGCTTTCTTT
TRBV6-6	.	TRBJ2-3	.	CASSIRDTATDTQYF	TGTGCCAGCAGTATCCGGGACACGGCCACAGATACGCAGTATTTT
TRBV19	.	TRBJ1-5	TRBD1	CASSIADRGAQPQHF	TGTGCCAGTAGTATAGCGGACAGGGGTGCTCAGCCCCAGCATTTT
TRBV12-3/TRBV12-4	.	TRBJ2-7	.	CASSLLGAYEQYF	TGTGCCAGCAGTTTGTTGGGGGCCTACGAGCAGTACTTC
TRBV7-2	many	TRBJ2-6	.	CASQGGAARSGANVLTF	TGTGCCAGCCAAGGCGGGGCAGCAAGGTCTGGGGCCAACGTCCTGACTTTC
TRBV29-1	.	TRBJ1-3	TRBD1	CSVTSRDRDSGNTIYF	TGCAGCGTAACCAGTCGGGACAGGGATAGTGGAAACACCATATATTTT
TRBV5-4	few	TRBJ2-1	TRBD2	CASSGGRAGDSYNEQFF	TGTGCCAGCAGTGGAGGTCGAGCGGGGGACTCCTACAATGAGCAGTTCTTC
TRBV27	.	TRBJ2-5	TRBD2	CASSSTSGRSVIRETQYF	TGTGCCAGCAGTAGTACTAGCGGGAGATCAGTTATTCGAGAGACCCAGTACTTC
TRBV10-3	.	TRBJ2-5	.	CAISESWTRTNQETQYF	TGTGCCATCAGTGAGTCATGGACAAGAACCAACCAAGAGACCCAGTACTTC
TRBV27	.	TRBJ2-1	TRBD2	CASSSPVAGRPYNEQFF	TGTGCCAGCAGTTCCCCCGTAGCGGGAAGACCCTACAATGAGCAGTTCTTC
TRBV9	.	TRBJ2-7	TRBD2	CASSVEIGAGVGEQYF	TGTGCCAGCAGCGTAGAAATTGGAGCGGGAGTGGGAGAGCAGTACTTC
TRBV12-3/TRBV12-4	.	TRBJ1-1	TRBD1	CASSTGQGAWTEAFF	TGTGCCAGCAGTACGGGACAGGGGGCATGGACTGAAGCTTTCTTT
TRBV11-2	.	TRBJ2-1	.	CASSLPGRSYNEQFF	TGTGCCAGCAGCCTGCCAGGGCGCTCCTACAATGAGCAGTTCTTC
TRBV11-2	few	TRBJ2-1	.	CASSLVISSRHNEQFF	TGTGCCAGCAGCTTAGTAATTTCTAGCCGCCACAATGAGCAGTTCTTC
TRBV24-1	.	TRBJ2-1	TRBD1	CATQDRALHNEQFF	TGTGCCACCCAGGACAGGGCGTTACACAATGAGCAGTTCTTC
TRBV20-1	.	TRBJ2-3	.	CSAQRRGGATDTQYF	TGCAGTGCTCAACGGCGTGGGGGAGCCACAGATACGCAGTATTTT
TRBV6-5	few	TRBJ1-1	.	CASSYNGWNTEAFF	TGTGCCAGCAGTTACAACGGGTGGAACACTGAAGCTTTCTTT
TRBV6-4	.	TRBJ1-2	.	CASSDSAANYGYTF	TGTGCCAGCAGTGACTCTGCGGCAAACTATGGCTACACCTTC
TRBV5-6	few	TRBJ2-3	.	CASSPRPRYTDTQYF	TGTGCCAGCAGCCCGAGGCCTCGCTATACAGATACGCAGTATTTT
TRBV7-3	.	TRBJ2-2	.	CASSARAPNTGELFF	TGTGCCAGCAGCGCCAGGGCCCCCAACACCGGGGAGCTGTTTTTT
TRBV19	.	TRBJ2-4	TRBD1	CASSLAGGNIQYF	TGTGCCAGTAGTTTAGCAGGGGGCAACATTCAGTACTTC
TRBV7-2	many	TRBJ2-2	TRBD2	CASSLVVAGKTGELFF	TGTGCCAGCAGCTTAGTAGTAGCGGGGAAAACCGGGGAGCTGTTTTTT
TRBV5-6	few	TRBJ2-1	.	CASSSRQLTYNEQFF	TGTGCCAGCAGCTCCAGACAGCTAACCTACAATGAGCAGTTCTTC
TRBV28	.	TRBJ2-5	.	CASSLQTNYRETQYF	TGTGCCAGCAGTTTACAGACCAACTACCGAGAGACCCAGTACTTC
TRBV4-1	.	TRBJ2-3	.	CASSQDSQGTDTQYF	TGCGCCAGCAGCCAAGATTCACAGGGCACAGATACGCAGTATTTT